These T cell receptor beta chains were read from a single sample in a study of T-cell reconstitution after alpha-beta-depleted transplantation in children. TCRdb itself ran the PCR reads through MiXCR, one entry per CDR3 protein. The sample lists approximately 300,000 distinct CDR3 sequences; 10% were seen once. The sequences come from PBMCs, collected before TCRalphabeta/CD19-depleted stem cell transplant. All receptors come from a boy less than two years old with acute myeloid leukemia, due to receive a stem cell transplant. CDR3s include the opening cysteine and the closing phenylalanine or tryptophan. The order of the fields is J gene, clone size, D gene, V gene, CDR3 DNA, CDR3 protein. D genes are given only for firm matches. A clone size is listed for some rows: how often the clone was seen (once, few, many), or a class if it is expanded.

>TRBJ2-7|many|-|TRBV7-3
TGTGCCAGCAGCTTATTGGGGACGACTTCCGAGCAGTACTTC
CASSLLGTTSEQYF
>TRBJ2-1|many|TRBD1|TRBV20-1
TGCAGTGCTACGGGGGACAGGGGGCTTTTCAATGAGCAGTTCTTC
CSATGDRGLFNEQFF
>TRBJ2-1|-|-|TRBV12-5
TGTGCTAGTCGACAGGAGAGCTACAATGAGCAGTTCTTC
CASRQESYNEQFF
>TRBJ2-7|many|-|TRBV28
TGTGCCAGCCAACGGGGGGCGACCTACGAGCAGTACTTC
CASQRGATYEQYF
>TRBJ2-3|few|TRBD2|TRBV12-3/TRBV12-4
TGTGCCAGCAGTCCCTGGACTAGCGGGAGGGGTACAGATACGCAGTATTTT
CASSPWTSGRGTDTQYF
>TRBJ2-2|many|-|TRBV9
TGTGCCAGCAGCGAAAGGGAACTCCTTCCTATCTCGAACACCGGGGAGCTGTTTTTT
CASSERELLPISNTGELFF
>TRBJ1-5|few|TRBD1|TRBV10-3
TGTGCCACCCGGGGACAGGGGCCCCAGCATTTT
CATRGQGPQHF
>TRBJ1-4|many|TRBD1|TRBV28
TGTGCCAGCACCTCGGGGACAGGGAATGAAAAACTGTTTTTT
CASTSGTGNEKLFF
>TRBJ2-1|-|-|TRBV7-2
TGTGCCAGCAGCTTAGTGTTTGTGCGACAGGCGGCCTACAATGAGCAGTTCTTC
CASSLVFVRQAAYNEQFF
>TRBJ2-1|few|-|TRBV7-3
TGTGCCAGCAGCTTAAGGCCAGGCGGCGGCGAGCAGTTCTTC
CASSLRPGGGEQFF
>TRBJ2-2|many|TRBD1|TRBV7-3
TGTGCCAGCAGCCGACAGGGGGCGAGAACCGGGGAGCTGTTTTTT
CASSRQGARTGELFF
>TRBJ2-7|few|-|TRBV18
TGTGCCAGCTCACAGCTTAATCGGGAGTTGTACGAGCAGTACTTC
CASSQLNRELYEQYF
>TRBJ2-3|few|-|TRBV28
TGTGCCAGCAGTTTATTACAGACCACAGATACGCAGTATTTT
CASSLLQTTDTQYF
>TRBJ2-1|many|-|TRBV20-1
TGCAGTGCTAGAGATGACGAGCGAGCTGGCACTAGGTCCTACAATGAGCAGTTCTTC
CSARDDERAGTRSYNEQFF
>TRBJ1-5|many|-|TRBV28
TGTGCCAGCAGTTTACGAGATTTACCCCAGCATTTT
CASSLRDLPQHF
>TRBJ2-7|many|-|TRBV4-2
TGTGCCAGCAGCCAAGGGGTAGCGAGAGGCTACGAGCAGTACTTC
CASSQGVARGYEQYF
>TRBJ1-2|few|-|TRBV7-2
TGTGCCAGCAGCTTAGCGGGTGGGGCGCTTAACTATGGCTACACCTTC
CASSLAGGALNYGYTF
>TRBJ2-1|many|-|TRBV3-1
TGTGCCAGCAGCCAAGTTCCTAGCTCCTACAATGAGCAGTTCTTC
CASSQVPSSYNEQFF
>TRBJ2-1|many|TRBD2|TRBV3-1
TGTGCCAGCAGCCAAGCCGGGACTACCTTTTACAATGAGCAGTTCTTC
CASSQAGTTFYNEQFF
>TRBJ2-7|few|TRBD2|TRBV6-1
TGTGCCAGCAGTAGACTAGCGGGAGAGTTCTACGAGCAGTACTTC
CASSRLAGEFYEQYF
>TRBJ2-7|many|-|TRBV4-3
TGCGCCAGCAGCCAAGTACAGGGAGCCTCCTACGAGCAGTACTTC
CASSQVQGASYEQYF
>TRBJ2-1|many|-|TRBV28
TGTGCCAGCAGTTTATATGGCGGGCCTTCCTACAATGAGCAGTTCTTC
CASSLYGGPSYNEQFF
>TRBJ2-1|-|TRBD2|TRBV7-2
TGTGCCAGCAGCTTAGTCCCCGGGAGGGCCTACAATGAGCAGTTCTTC
CASSLVPGRAYNEQFF
>TRBJ2-5|few|-|TRBV5-1
TGCGCCAGCAGCGAGGGGTGGAAGGAAGAGACCCAGTACTTC
CASSEGWKEETQYF
>TRBJ1-2|many|-|TRBV12-3/TRBV12-4
TGTGCCAGCAGTTTCAGAGGAAATGGCTACACCTTC
CASSFRGNGYTF
>TRBJ1-1|-|-|TRBV11-3
TGTGCCAGCAGCTTAGAGGGGGCAGGGAAGACTGAAGCTTTATTT
CASSLEGAGKTEALF
>TRBJ2-1|-|TRBD2|TRBV30
TGTGCCTGGAAGAGCGGGGCTTCCTACAATGAGCAGTTCTTC
CAWKSGASYNEQFF
>TRBJ2-3|-|-|TRBV14
TGTGCCAGCACCCAGGGGGACTGGAAGGGCACAGATACGCAGTATTTT
CASTQGDWKGTDTQYF
>TRBJ2-3|many|-|TRBV20-1
TGCAGTGCTAGATCCAGCACAGATACGCAGTATTTT
CSARSSTDTQYF
>TRBJ2-3|-|-|TRBV9
TGTGCCAGCAGCGTAGGAGACTACCCGGCAAATACGCAGTATTTT
CASSVGDYPANTQYF
>TRBJ2-3|many|TRBD1|TRBV5-6
TGTGCCAGCAGCTTGGCGAGGGGACAGGAGGCAGATACGCAGTATTTT
CASSLARGQEADTQYF
>TRBJ2-2|many|TRBD2|TRBV12-3/TRBV12-4
TGTGCCAGCAAACTACCCGGGACTAGAGAGACCGGGGAGCTGTTTTTT
CASKLPGTRETGELFF
>TRBJ2-3|-|TRBD2|TRBV4-2
TGTGCCAGCAGACAAGAGCCCGGGACTAGCGTCACAGATACGCAGTATTTT
CASRQEPGTSVTDTQYF
>TRBJ2-3|many|TRBD2|TRBV6-5
TGTGCCAGCAGTCGACTCGCGGGGGGGAGGGATACGCAGTATTTT
CASSRLAGGRDTQYF
>TRBJ1-2|few|TRBD1|TRBV7-9
TGTGCCAGCACAACAGGGGGCGAGAACTATGGCTACACCTTC
CASTTGGENYGYTF
>TRBJ1-5|many|-|TRBV20-1
TGCAGTGCTAGACCTCCTGCGAGTCAGCCCCAGCATTTT
CSARPPASQPQHF
>TRBJ2-5|many|-|TRBV19
TGTGCCAGTAGTAACAGCCAAGAGACCCAGTACTTC
CASSNSQETQYF
>TRBJ2-6|many|TRBD1|TRBV5-1
TGCGCCAGCAGCTCGACAGGGGTTCGCTCTGGGGCCAACGTCCTGACTTTC
CASSSTGVRSGANVLTF
>TRBJ1-2|few|-|TRBV27
TGTGCCAGCAGTTTAAACGGGGGGAATGACTACACCTTC
CASSLNGGNDYTF
>TRBJ2-1|many|-|TRBV20-1
TGCAGTGCTAGAGATGCATCCACCCTTTGGGGATATAACTCCTACAATGAGCAGTTCTTC
CSARDASTLWGYNSYNEQFF
>TRBJ2-1|many|-|TRBV28
TGTGCCAGCAGTCCCAACCCTAGAACAGAGCAGTTCTTC
CASSPNPRTEQFF
>TRBJ2-6|many|-|TRBV7-2
TGTGCCAGCAGCCCACAGGGACACCGCAGCTCTGGGGCCAACGTCCTGACTTTC
CASSPQGHRSSGANVLTF
>TRBJ2-1|many|TRBD2|TRBV6-5
TGTGCCAGCAGTTCAGCCGGGACTAGCGGGAGTAATGAGCAGTTCTTC
CASSSAGTSGSNEQFF
>TRBJ2-7|many|-|TRBV7-3
TGTGCCAGCAGCTTAACGTCTCCCGCAGGTAACTACGAGCAGTACTTC
CASSLTSPAGNYEQYF
>TRBJ2-7|-|TRBD1|TRBV29-1
TGCAGCGCTTTGACAGGGGGTTACGAGCAGTACTTC
CSALTGGYEQYF